The sequence of this TCR beta chain was determined in a study of blood T cell repertoires in COVID-19. In the study overall: PBMCs, B-cell-depleted T cells, or T cells provided the cDNA or gDNA that made up the material.

The protocol was immunoSEQ multiplex PCR, while the TCRdb copy is restricted to in-frame clones and leaves out a portion. This sample has 80,000 to 100,000 clones; around 90% occur once, and the top ten carry about 2%. The CDR3 covers 15 residues. V was shortened by 6 bases and J by 0 bases, with 12 bases between the two germline ends. CDR1 is SNHLY and CDR2 is FYNNEI in the germline V gene. This chain connects TRBV2 to TRBJ2-1, with D perhaps matching TRBD1 (5 bases). Sequenced material: peripheral blood. The sequence was obtained from a man aged 45-65 years with COVID-19, enrolled during active disease. CDR3 bases: TGTGCCAGCAGAGCCGCTAGGGGCTCCTACAATGAGCAGTTCTTC. Its translation: CASRAARGSYNEQFF.